The clone carrying this T cell receptor beta chain came up many times. Its specificity is unknown. These data are taken from a study of T cells in Graves' hyperthyroidism and ophthalmopathy. Study information: Peripheral blood was taken when the disease was first diagnosed, before any treatment began. Study-level results: A median approximately 6.8 months before onset, the model predicted ophthalmopathy. The authors' 13 V-J model separated ophthalmopathy from stable hyperthyroidism.

RNA transcripts served as the template for amplifying TCR beta CDR3 regions. The HTBI primer set was used in a first-round RT-PCR of the TCR CDR3. One entry per CDR3 protein results from TCRdb running MiXCR on the multiplex PCR reads. The repertoire consists of roughly 550,000 distinct CDR3 sequences, with about 16% occurring once and the leading ten covering around 28%. Exclusion of a patient resulted from uncontrolled infection, other autoimmune disease, pregnancy or lactation. The sequenced sample was blood. The TCR originated in a woman in her thirties with Graves' ophthalmopathy.

DNA of the CDR3: TGCGCCAGCAGCCTGGGACAGGGGAATCGGGAGCAGTACTTC. Translating gives CASSLGQGNREQYF. The chain combines TRBV5-1 with TRBJ2-7; TRBD1 matches 10 bases. The germline V gene encodes CDR1 SGHRS and CDR2 YFSETQ. V lost 4 bases and J lost 7; bases outside the gene matches: 8. CDR3 size: 14 residues.